The source of this TCR beta chain is a study of blood T cells in healthy people across ages (dated by TCRdb to about 2015). Study-wide context: In model experiments, roughly one uniquely barcoded TCR beta cDNA molecule per two T cells was captured by template switching. The study measured age-related changes in TCR beta repertoire diversity using deep sequencing normalized with unique cDNA molecular identifiers. The donors were divided into four age groups: young (average about 16 years), middle-aged (about 40), aged (approximately 64) and long-lived (about 79). To avoid experimental bias, donors of different ages were distributed randomly across sequencing lanes. The study analyzed two additional independent replicas of 1 million unique cDNA reads from the same blood draw for two donors, one aged 18 to 29 and one aged 80 or older.

CDR1 and CDR2 are read off the germline V gene as SGHVS and FQNEAQ. The CDR3 has 16 amino acids, counting the end cysteine and phenylalanine. The sequence is cut down to CDR3 DNA, 48 bases in frame from base 1. Here V drops 3 bases and J drops 6 bases, and the junction holds 10 bases not matched to any gene. Library creation used 5' RACE. The run used an Illumina HiSeq 2500. A second roughly 6 to 12 cycle PCR used a sample-barcoded 5' primer and a J-beta primer mix. A template-switch 5' adaptor carrying 12 random nucleotides introduced a unique molecular identifier onto each TCR beta cDNA molecule. Each sample yielded at least 2.5 million CDR3-containing paired-end reads. First-strand cDNA synthesis was performed from all RNA using the Mint cDNA synthesis kit, with priming by a TRBC-specific oligonucleotide. Following uracil-DNA glycosylase treatment, a first 18-cycle PCR with universal primers M1SS and BC2_uni_R was performed on all cDNA. The original methods were these. For normalization, 1 million high-quality reads, each with a distinct molecular identifier, were randomly selected from each sample. Instead of being binned into consensus sequences, reads that shared molecular identifiers were thrown out. CDR3 identification, clonotype clustering and error correction used MiTCR with a Q25 quality threshold and the strictest error-elimination algorithm. A nonparametric unseen species model with Euler transformation was used to estimate a lower bound on total TCR beta diversity. TCRdb reprocessing: public reads trimmed at Q25 with fastp, clones called with MiXCR, in-frame beta chains kept. Rows with one shared CDR3 protein collapse into an entry with the most common genes and DNA. Here the V and J calls rest on TCRdb's processing, not on the authors' analysis. The sample records about 2 million distinct CDR3 sequences, approximately 50% of which are singletons. Around 2.1% of the sample goes to the ten largest clones.

The donors were 40 or so Caucasian individuals from Russia, aged roughly 6 to 90 years, who were systemically healthy. Each donor gave ten milliliters of peripheral blood, drawn into EDTA-treated Vacutainer tubes. Ficoll-Paque density-gradient centrifugation was used to isolate PBMCs, with at least 7 million obtained per sample. Total RNA was extracted from PBMCs with Trizol reagent, with at least 6 micrograms obtained per sample. Naive CD45RAhigh/CD27high T cell percentages were measured by flow cytometry on a PBMC aliquot from every donor. What the research found in general, with its limitations: Estimates of total diversity based on one million sequenced T cells were regarded as lower bounds and as underestimates. Because profiling used bulk unsorted PBMCs, naive and antigen-experienced compartments could not be compared conclusively. Observed TCR beta diversity per million T cells fell roughly linearly with age, and a significant reduction was already apparent by age about 36. Observed TCR beta diversity correlated strongly with the percentage of naive T cells measured by flow cytometry. Compared with the aged group, more naive CD4+ T cells, fewer expanded clones and increased TCR diversity were shown by the long-lived group, suggesting age selection. Because the CMV infection status of the donors was unknown, age-related changes in expanded clonotypes may potentially have been confounded.

This clonotype was counted a few times. It lacks a known antigen. No quality values exist for individual bases; no much larger clone is one base distant. This chain is built from TRBV7-8 and TRBJ2-7, with 11 bases in between that match TRBD1. The source is a woman in her thirties or forties in good health. Sample: blood. The CDR3 is CASSFTDQGTGGEQYF. DNA sequence: TGTGCCAGCAGCTTCACGGATCAGGGGACAGGGGGCGAGCAGTACTTC.